These 32 T cell receptor beta chains share one sample of origin, sequenced in a study of T cells after yellow fever vaccination. TCRdb reprocessed the 5' RACE reads with MiXCR, giving one entry per CDR3 protein. Counted here are hundreds of thousands of distinct CDR3 sequences, over 15% occurring once; the ten biggest clones make up roughly an eighth. Material: PBMCs, obtained 15 days after the yellow fever booster vaccination. The receptors derive from a man aged 25 to 45 who received the YFV17D yellow fever vaccine.

The chain uses TRBV7-8 and TRBJ2-3; D remains unclear. The CDR3 has 14 residues. Germline CDR1 reads SGHVS; CDR2 reads FQNEAQ. Trimming pared 7 bases from V and 2 bases from J, leaving 13 bases between. The CDR3 region is CASISSDFTDTQYF. In DNA, the CDR3 is TGTGCCAGCATCTCGTCTGACTTCACAGATACGCAGTATTTT.

This chain joins TRBV7-2 and TRBJ2-7; 11 bases are shared with TRBD1. Trimming took 8 bases from V and 4 from J; bases not matched to a gene: 4. The CDR3 is 13 residues long. Germline CDR1 SGHTA, CDR2 FQGNSA. CDR3: CASAGTGGYEQYF. CDR3 DNA sequence: TGTGCCAGCGCCGGGACAGGGGGTTACGAGCAGTACTTC.

Only a few counts were recorded for this clonotype. The chain joins TRBV6-5 to TRBJ2-5; 12 bases fit TRBD2. Germline-derived CDR1 and CDR2 are MNHEY and SVGAGI. This CDR3 has 15 residues. The ends lost 5 bases at V and 6 bases at J; junction bases unmatched: 7. The CDR3 sequence: CASSPSTSGRQTQYF. As DNA, the CDR3 is TGTGCCAGCAGTCCCTCGACTAGCGGGAGACAGACCCAGTACTTC.

This clonotype was observed a few times. The V gene is TRBV20-1, the J gene TRBJ1-1; 8 bases are a match to TRBD1. Germline-derived CDR1 and CDR2 are DFQATT and SNEGSKA (reference sequence). CDR3 length equals 13 residues. V lost 6 bases to trimming and J lost 4 bases; unmatched junction nucleotides: 7. The CDR3 DNA follows: TGCAGTGCGCCGGATACAGGGGGCACTGAAGCTTTCTTT. Protein sequence: CSAPDTGGTEAFF.

This sequence joins TRBV4-3 and TRBJ2-2; D tentatively fits TRBD1 or TRBD2 (5 bases each). CDR1 is LGHNA and CDR2 is YSLEER in the germline V gene. This CDR3 comprises 16 residues. The V and J ends lost 0 bases and 4 bases respectively, with 12 bases between them. The CDR3 sequence is CASSQDWPGTTGELFF. The CDR3 DNA follows: TGCGCCAGCAGCCAAGACTGGCCAGGGACCACCGGGGAGCTGTTTTTT.

The chain combines TRBV25-1 with TRBJ1-2; D remains ambiguous. The length of the CDR3 is 13 residues. CDR1 is MGHDK and CDR2 is SYGVNS in the germline V gene. Trimming stripped 8 bases from V and 4 bases from J, with 14 bases between. The CDR3 bases are TGTGCCAGCCTCGGTGATATTTTCTATGGCTACACCTTC. As protein: CASLGDIFYGYTF.

The chain carries TRBV7-2 and TRBJ2-1, with 14 positions matching TRBD2. The CDR3 totals 16 residues. The V gene's germline CDR1 is SGHTA and CDR2 FQGNSA. V gave up 3 bases and J gave up 6 bases; unmatched junction bases: 4. The CDR3 loop is CASSFGLAGGLNEQFF. DNA of the CDR3: TGTGCCAGCAGCTTCGGACTAGCGGGGGGTCTCAATGAGCAGTTCTTC.

The chain uses TRBV12-5 and TRBJ2-3; 11 positions agree with TRBD2. The CDR3 runs 18 residues. Looked up from germline, CDR1 is LGHNT and CDR2 is FRNRAP. Trimming at V came to 4 bases and at J to 0 bases, leaving 9 bases not matched to a gene. DNA of the CDR3: TGTGCTAGTGGTTCCGGGACTAGCGGAGAAACTAGCACAGATACGCAGTATTTT. Its protein is CASGSGTSGETSTDTQYF.

This chain joins TRBV5-1 and TRBJ2-3, with D possibly being TRBD1 (6 bases). CDR3 size: 15 residues. Germline CDR1 is SGHRS and CDR2 is YFSETQ. Trimming shortened V by 5 bases and J by 2 bases, and 15 bases separated the two germline ends. The CDR3 DNA follows: TGCGCCAGCAGGCAAACAGGGTTTGTCACAGATACGCAGTATTTT. Translated: CASRQTGFVTDTQYF.

The CDR3 loop is CASSPQGQGASGQPQHF. CDR3 coding DNA: TGTGCCAGCTCACCCCAGGGACAGGGGGCGTCGGGTCAGCCCCAGCATTTT. The chain recombines TRBV18 with TRBJ1-5, with 12 bases matching TRBD1. Germline V CDR1 and CDR2: KGHSH, LQKENI. CDR3 length: 17 amino acids. The junction had 9 bases not matched to a gene; V was cut back by 3 bases and J by 6 bases.

This clonotype was observed a handful of times. The J gene is TRBJ2-1, the V gene TRBV12-3 or TRBV12-4, with a tentative D call TRBD1 (6 bases). CDR3 length: 14 amino acids. V shed 3 bases and J shed 9 bases, with 15 bases lying between them. The CDR3 sequence: CASSFRPGQSEQFF. The CDR3 coding sequence is TGTGCCAGCAGTTTCCGGCCGGGACAAAGTGAGCAGTTCTTC.

This chain connects TRBV29-1 to TRBJ1-5; D unclear. The V end was cut by 4 bases, the J end by 2 bases, with 6 bases between. The germline CDR1 and CDR2 sequences are SQVTM and ANQGSEA. The CDR3 is made up of 12 amino acids. CDR3 region: CSVALGNQPQHF. CDR3 in DNA: TGCAGCGTTGCTTTGGGCAATCAGCCCCAGCATTTT. Full variable domain (missing parts from reference TRBV29-1 and TRBJ1-5): SAVISQKPSRDICQRGTSLTIQCQVDSQVTMMFWYRQQPGQSLTLIATANQGSEATYESGFVIDKFPISRPNLTFSTLTVSNMSPEDSSIYLCSVALGNQPQHFGDGTRLSIL.

V gene TRBV20-1 combines with J gene TRBJ2-7; D uncertain. The V end was cut by 6 bases, the J end by 3 bases, with 6 bases between. The length of the CDR3 is 10 residues. The V gene's germline CDR1 is DFQATT and CDR2 SNEGSKA (reference sequence). The CDR3 protein is CSAASYEQYF. Written as DNA, the CDR3 is TGCAGTGCAGCTAGCTACGAGCAGTACTTC.

This clonotype turned up a few times. The chain joins TRBV27 to TRBJ2-5; TRBD2 matches 11 bases. CDR3 length equals 14 residues. Germline V lookup: CDR1 MNHEY, CDR2 SMNVEV (reference sequence). Trimming took 5 bases from V and 5 from J; bases not matched to a gene: 4. CDR3 loop: CASSLIAGGETQYF. CDR3 coding DNA: TGTGCCAGCAGTCTTATAGCGGGAGGGGAGACCCAGTACTTC.

The V and J genes are TRBV9 and TRBJ2-7, with TRBD2 identical over 12 bases. Germline V CDR1 and CDR2: SGDLS, YYNGEE. J lost 6 bases, V lost 0 bases, and 4 bases had no gene match. This CDR3 has 15 residues. The CDR3 protein is CASSVGLAGDREQYF. The CDR3 coding sequence is TGTGCCAGCAGCGTAGGACTAGCGGGAGATCGCGAGCAGTACTTC. The whole variable domain, remainder taken from reference TRBV9 and TRBJ2-7, is DSGVTQTPKHLITATGQRVTLRCSPRSGDLSVYWYQQSLDQGLQFLIQYYNGEERAKGNILERFSAQQFPDLHSELNLSSLELGDSALYFCASSVGLAGDREQYFGPGTRLTVT.

The chain couples TRBV24-1 to TRBJ2-3; the match to TRBD2 covers 12 bases. Germline-derived CDR1 and CDR2 are KGHDR and SFDVKD. The CDR3 spans 16 residues. J gave up 4 bases and V 6 bases, and 7 bases lay outside the gene matches. As DNA, the CDR3 is TGTGCCACCAGTCCCTCGACTAGCGGGAGCCCAGATACGCAGTATTTT. Protein: CATSPSTSGSPDTQYF.

This clonotype was seen a handful of times. The rearrangement links TRBV7-2 to TRBJ2-7, with 7 bases lining up with TRBD2. The V and J ends lost 1 base and 7 bases, in that order; junction bases with no gene match: 7. Germline CDR1 SGHTA, CDR2 FQGNSA. The CDR3 sequence is 14 residues long. Here the CDR3 reads CASSLVDGRREQYF. The CDR3 DNA sequence: TGTGCCAGCAGCTTAGTTGACGGGAGGCGTGAGCAGTACTTC.

In this sample, this clonotype turned up a few times. The CDR3 loop is CASSLVGTGGMNEQFF. CDR3 bases: TGTGCCAGCAGCTTAGTGGGGACAGGGGGCATGAATGAGCAGTTCTTC. This sequence joins TRBV7-2 and TRBJ2-1; 12 nucleotides line up with TRBD1. CDR1 and CDR2 (germline): SGHTA, FQGNSA. This CDR3 is built from 16 residues. V was pared by 1 base and J by 7 bases, with 5 bases of the junction left unmatched. Variable domain in full (rest from reference TRBV7-2 and TRBJ2-1): GAGVSQSPSNKVTEKGKDVELRCDPISGHTALYWYRQSLGQGLEFLIYFQGNSAPDKSGLPSDRFSAERTGGSVSTLTIQRTQQEDSAVYLCASSLVGTGGMNEQFFGPGTRLTVL.

The V and J genes are TRBV12-3 or TRBV12-4 and TRBJ2-7; D may be TRBD2 (6 bases). The CDR3 sequence is 14 residues long. V gave up 7 bases and J gave up 2 bases, with 15 bases separating them. CDR3 DNA: TGTGCCAGCACCCCAGCGGGTCTGACCTACGAGCAGTACTTC. Translated: CASTPAGLTYEQYF.

The V and J genes are TRBV18 and TRBJ2-3; D not certain. The CDR3 runs 14 residues. With 2 bases removed from V and 1 base from J, the gap between germline ends came to 7 bases. From germline, CDR1 is KGHSH and CDR2 LQKENI. The CDR3 nucleotides are TGTGCCAGCTCACCAGTCCCAGGCACAGATACGCAGTATTTT. Translating gives CASSPVPGTDTQYF.

The gene calls are TRBV20-1 and TRBJ2-1; TRBD1 agrees at 11 bases. Germline CDR1 is DFQATT and CDR2 is SNEGSKA (reference sequence). V was pared by 6 bases and J by 2 bases, with 9 bases of the junction left unmatched. The CDR3 runs to 16 residues. DNA for the CDR3: TGCAGTGCAAGCGGACGGACAGGGGGCGCCTACAATGAGCAGTTCTTC. Its translation is CSASGRTGGAYNEQFF.

V and J are TRBV7-2 and TRBJ2-2; 8 bases align to TRBD2. CDR3 length: 15 residues. J gave up 7 bases and V 7 bases, and 11 bases lay outside the gene matches. CDR1 is SGHTA and CDR2 is FQGNSA in the germline V gene. Written as DNA, the CDR3 is TGTGCCAGCAAGACCTTTAGCGGGACCGGCGGGGAGCTGTTTTTT. This sequence encodes CASKTFSGTGGELFF.

This clonotype has only a few counts. The chain has TRBV12-3 or TRBV12-4 and TRBJ2-1; the D gene is possibly TRBD1 (5 bases). This CDR3 is 13 amino acids long. V gave up 4 bases and J gave up 9 bases, with 13 bases separating them. In nucleotides, the CDR3 is TGTGCCAGCAGTTCAAGGCAGGGAAGTGAGCAGTTCTTC. Its protein product is CASSSRQGSEQFF.

DNA for the CDR3: TGCAGTGCTAGACTAGCGGGAGGAAACATTCAGTACTTC. Protein: CSARLAGGNIQYF. The J gene is TRBJ2-4, the V gene TRBV20-1; 11 bases are shared with TRBD2. The CDR3 length is 13 residues. Germline V lookup: CDR1 DFQATT, CDR2 SNEGSKA (reference sequence). The trim removed 2 bases at V and 6 bases at J, leaving 0 bases unmatched.

The V call is TRBV6-2 or TRBV6-3, the J call TRBJ1-5; 8 nucleotides align to TRBD1. With V trimmed by 6 bases and J by 1 base, 11 bases remained unmatched. Germline V gene sequence: CDR1 MNHEY, CDR2 SVGEGT. CDR3 size: 17 residues. The CDR3 DNA follows: TGTGCCAGCAGCTCTGACAGGGGTTACCTCAGCAATCAGCCCCAGCATTTT. It yields the protein CASSSDRGYLSNQPQHF.

V usage is TRBV29-1 and J usage is TRBJ2-2; D possibly corresponds to TRBD1 (6 bases). The V gene lost 7 bases and the J gene lost 3 bases, with 12 bases spanning the gap. The germline gives CDR1 SQVTM, CDR2 ANQGSEA. The CDR3 is 13 amino acids. The CDR3 region is CSAMDRDTGELFF. In DNA form, the CDR3 reads TGCAGCGCTATGGACAGAGACACCGGGGAGCTGTTTTTT.

This clonotype was counted only a few times. This chain uses TRBV27 with TRBJ1-6; D uncertain. Germline assignment: CDR1 MNHEY and CDR2 SMNVEV (reference sequence). CDR3 size: 14 residues. Trimming cost V 2 bases and J 7 bases, with 9 bases left between them. DNA for the CDR3: TGTGCCAGCAGTTTACAGTCGGGCAATTCACCCCTCCACTTT. Translation gives CASSLQSGNSPLHF.

This rearrangement joins TRBV12-5 to TRBJ2-1; 10 positions match TRBD2. The ends lost 3 bases at V and 8 bases at J; junction bases unmatched: 4. CDR3 length: 14 residues. The germline V gene encodes CDR1 LGHNT and CDR2 FRNRAP. The CDR3 sequence is CASGFPAGGDEQFF. CDR3 DNA sequence: TGTGCTAGTGGTTTTCCAGCGGGAGGGGATGAGCAGTTCTTC.

There are a few counts of this clonotype. The rearrangement links TRBV20-1 to TRBJ2-7; D is perhaps TRBD2 (6 bases). This CDR3 is 15 amino acids long. From germline, CDR1 is DFQATT and CDR2 SNEGSKA (reference sequence). The V gene lost 0 bases and the J gene lost 4 bases, with 16 bases spanning the gap. The CDR3 here is CSARDLASRGYEQYF. The CDR3 DNA is TGCAGTGCTAGAGATCTAGCGAGTAGAGGATACGAGCAGTACTTC.

This sequence joins TRBV6-5 and TRBJ2-1, with 10 bases lining up with TRBD1. Germline loops: CDR1 MNHEY, CDR2 SVGAGI. Trimming cost V 4 bases and J 7 bases; bases outside gene matches: 7. This CDR3 region has 15 residues. This chain's CDR3 is CASSLGQGVTNEQFF. CDR3 sequence (DNA): TGTGCCAGCAGTTTAGGACAGGGGGTTACGAATGAGCAGTTCTTC.

V and J are TRBV29-1 and TRBJ2-7, with TRBD2 matching 8 bases. This CDR3 comprises 13 residues. CDR1 and CDR2 (germline): SQVTM, ANQGSEA. The V gene end was trimmed by 4 bases and the J gene end by 3 bases; junction bases not matched to a gene: 5. CDR3: CSVAREGLYEQYF. DNA of the CDR3: TGCAGCGTTGCTCGGGAGGGTCTCTACGAGCAGTACTTC.

The chain is built from TRBV5-8 and TRBJ2-3; no definite D call. The CDR3 is 14 residues long. Germline V CDR1 and CDR2: SGHTS, YDEGEE. The V end was cut by 2 bases, the J end by 4 bases, with 11 bases between. The CDR3 region is CASSFRRTADTQYF. The CDR3 region has the DNA TGTGCCAGCAGCTTTCGGAGAACCGCAGATACGCAGTATTTT.